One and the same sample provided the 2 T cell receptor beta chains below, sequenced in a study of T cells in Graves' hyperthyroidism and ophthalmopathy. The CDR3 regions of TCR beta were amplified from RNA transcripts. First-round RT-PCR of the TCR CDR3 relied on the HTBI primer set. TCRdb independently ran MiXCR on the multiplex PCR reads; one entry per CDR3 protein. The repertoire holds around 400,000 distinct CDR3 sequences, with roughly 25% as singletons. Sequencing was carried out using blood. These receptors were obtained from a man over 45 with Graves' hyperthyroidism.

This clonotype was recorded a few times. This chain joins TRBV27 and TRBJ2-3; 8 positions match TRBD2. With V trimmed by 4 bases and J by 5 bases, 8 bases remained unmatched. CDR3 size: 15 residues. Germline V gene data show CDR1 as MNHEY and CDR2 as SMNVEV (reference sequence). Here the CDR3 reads CASSYVAGPRDTQYF. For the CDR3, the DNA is TGTGCCAGCAGTTACGTAGCGGGACCGCGAGATACGCAGTATTTT.

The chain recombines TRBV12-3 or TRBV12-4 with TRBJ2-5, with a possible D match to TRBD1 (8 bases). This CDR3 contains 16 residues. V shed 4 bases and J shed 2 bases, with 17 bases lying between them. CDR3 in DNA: TGTGCCAGCAGTTCCGGACAGGGAGGGGGTCAAGAGACCCAGTACTTC. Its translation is CASSSGQGGGQETQYF.